This is a list of T cell receptor beta chains from one sample in a study of technical replicates of blood from several donors. The data were produced by immunoSEQ multiplex PCR, yet TCRdb's version contains in-frame clones alone and is incomplete. The data contain around 83,000 clones, roughly 92% of them singletons. Specimen: T cells isolated from PBMCs. Receptor source: a human donor in good health. CDR3s include the opening cysteine and the closing phenylalanine or tryptophan. D genes are given only for firm matches. Size is stated for part of the rows, as once, few or many counts, or as a class when the clone is expanded.

.	few	TRBV30	TRBJ1-1	CAWQADVNEAFF	TGTGCCTGGCAAGCGGACGTAAATGAAGCTTTCTTT
TRBD1	.	TRBV9	TRBJ1-3	CASSDPGQGALSGNTIYF	TGTGCCAGCAGCGATCCGGGACAGGGGGCTCTGTCTGGAAACACCATATATTTT
.	.	TRBV19	TRBJ2-2	CASHGVAGELFF	TGTGCCAGTCACGGGGTAGCCGGGGAGCTGTTTTTT
.	.	TRBV5-5	TRBJ2-3	CASSFKRAGTDTQYF	TGTGCCAGCAGCTTCAAGCGGGCGGGCACAGATACGCAGTATTTT
TRBD2	once	TRBV7-9	TRBJ2-7	CASSPPMSGRVYEQYF	TGTGCCAGCAGCCCCCCTATGAGCGGGAGAGTCTACGAGCAGTACTTC
.	.	TRBV5-1	TRBJ2-7	CASSLGSDEQYF	TGCGCCAGCAGCCTAGGATCGGACGAGCAGTACTTC
TRBD1	.	TRBV27	TRBJ2-7	CASSPFRTGDSYEQYF	TGTGCCAGCAGTCCCTTCCGGACAGGGGACTCCTACGAGCAGTACTTC
.	.	TRBV5-1	TRBJ1-3	CASSLVGAPGNTIYF	TGCGCCAGCAGCTTGGTAGGAGCCCCTGGAAACACCATATATTTT
.	few	TRBV19	TRBJ1-1	CASISTGNTEAFF	TGTGCCAGTATCAGTACGGGGAACACTGAAGCTTTCTTT
.	.	TRBV27	TRBJ2-2	CASSPAWGSNTGELFF	TGTGCCAGCAGTCCCGCTTGGGGCAGTAACACCGGGGAGCTGTTTTTT
.	once	TRBV30	TRBJ1-2	CAWSAGGVGYYTF	TGTGCCTGGAGTGCTGGCGGGGTTGGTTATTACACCTTC
.	.	TRBV5-5	TRBJ1-1	CASSLDAHSNTEAFF	TGTGCCAGCAGCTTGGATGCGCACAGCAACACTGAAGCTTTCTTT
TRBD1	.	TRBV30	TRBJ2-7	CAWSLSYRDRGSEQYF	TGTGCCTGGAGTCTATCATACCGGGACAGGGGGTCCGAGCAGTACTTC
TRBD1	.	TRBV28	TRBJ1-5	CASSFFQGQGMYSNQPQHF	TGTGCCAGCAGTTTTTTCCAGGGACAGGGAATGTATAGCAATCAGCCCCAGCATTTT
.	.	TRBV2	TRBJ2-1	CASSSPDSSYNEQFF	TGTGCCAGCAGTTCGCCGGACAGCTCCTACAATGAGCAGTTCTTC
.	.	TRBV11-1	TRBJ2-1	CASSLAGWDEQFF	TGTGCCAGCAGCTTGGCGGGTTGGGATGAGCAGTTCTTC
.	.	TRBV6-5	TRBJ1-5	CASSYTRGGNQPQHF	TGTGCCAGCAGTTACACTCGGGGGGGCAATCAGCCCCAGCATTTT
.	.	TRBV27	TRBJ2-7	CASSLSLFESGSPYEQYF	TGTGCCAGCAGTTTATCGTTATTTGAGTCCGGTAGCCCCTACGAGCAGTACTTC
TRBD1	few	TRBV4-1	TRBJ1-1	CASSGTGQFSLYAFF	TGCGCCAGCAGCGGGACAGGGCAATTTTCTTTGTATGCTTTCTTT
.	.	TRBV5-1	TRBJ1-1	CASSLRPEAEAFF	TGCGCCAGCAGCTTGAGACCAGAGGCTGAAGCTTTCTTT
TRBD2	once	TRBV4-2	TRBJ2-3	CASSPTLGTSGRSMASSTDTQYF	TGTGCCAGCAGCCCGACCCTTGGGACTAGCGGGAGGTCGATGGCATCTAGCACAGATACGCAGTATTTT
.	.	TRBV28	TRBJ2-1	CASSSGQAYNEQFF	TGTGCCAGCAGCTCAGGCCAGGCCTACAATGAGCAGTTCTTC
.	.	TRBV5-4	TRBJ2-1	CASSLSRTYNEQFF	TGTGCCAGCAGCCTAAGCCGAACTTACAATGAGCAGTTCTTC
TRBD1	.	TRBV6-1	TRBJ2-2	CASSEATRGMPGQGYGELFF	TGTGCCAGCAGTGAAGCCACCAGGGGCATGCCGGGACAGGGGTACGGGGAGCTGTTTTTT
.	.	TRBV27	TRBJ1-1	CARLQGPHTEAFF	TGTGCCAGGCTACAGGGCCCCCACACTGAAGCTTTCTTT
TRBD1	.	TRBV10-3	TRBJ2-1	CAISKQGMEHEQFF	TGTGCCATCAGTAAACAGGGGATGGAACATGAGCAGTTCTTC
TRBD1	.	TRBV5-1	TRBJ2-3	CASSWGQGSDTQYF	TGCGCCAGCAGCTGGGGACAGGGTTCAGATACGCAGTATTTT
.	.	TRBV19	TRBJ2-7	CASSERGRSYEQYF	TGTGCCAGTAGCGAGAGAGGTCGCTCCTACGAGCAGTACTTC
.	.	TRBV10-3	TRBJ2-7	CAISEEGGAYEQYF	TGTGCCATCAGTGAAGAGGGGGGGGCCTACGAGCAGTACTTC
TRBD1	.	TRBV7-9	TRBJ1-2	CASGAGQLYGYTF	TGTGCCAGCGGTGCGGGACAGCTATATGGCTACACCTTC
TRBD1	.	TRBV4-1	TRBJ1-4	CASSRTGWSEKLFF	TGCGCCAGCAGCCGGACAGGGTGGAGTGAAAAACTGTTTTTT
TRBD2	.	TRBV2	TRBJ2-7	CASSGLAGAYEQYF	TGTGCCAGCTCGGGACTAGCGGGAGCCTACGAGCAGTACTTC
.	.	TRBV7-9	TRBJ1-1	CASLHSDRYTEAFF	TGTGCCAGCCTACACTCCGACAGATACACTGAAGCTTTCTTT
TRBD1	.	TRBV5-4	TRBJ1-2	CASSLGMTGNYGYTF	TGTGCCAGCAGCTTGGGAATGACAGGGAACTATGGCTACACCTTC
.	.	TRBV2	TRBJ1-4	CASRGGSATNEKLFF	TGTGCCAGCAGGGGAGGGAGTGCAACTAATGAAAAACTGTTTTTT
.	.	TRBV12-2	TRBJ1-1	CASRLAKDRRPNTEAFF	TGTGCAAGTCGCTTAGCGAAGGATAGGAGACCGAACACTGAAGCTTTCTTT
.	.	TRBV6-1	TRBJ2-7	CASSQQGTSYEQYF	TGTGCCAGCAGTCAACAGGGTACATCCTACGAGCAGTACTTC
.	.	TRBV11-3	TRBJ2-2	CASSLADTGELFF	TGTGCCAGCAGCTTAGCTGACACCGGGGAGCTGTTTTTT
.	.	TRBV28	TRBJ1-1	CASVGEGLGRYNTEAFF	TGTGCCAGCGTTGGGGAGGGGCTAGGGAGGTATAACACTGAAGCTTTCTTT
TRBD2	.	TRBV28	TRBJ2-7	CASSRNSGTSGQEQYF	TGTGCCAGCAGTCGCAACTCCGGGACTAGCGGGCAAGAGCAGTACTTC
TRBD1	.	TRBV7-9	TRBJ2-7	CASSSFWARDSSYEQYF	TGTGCCAGCAGCTCTTTTTGGGCCCGGGACAGCTCCTACGAGCAGTACTTC
.	once	TRBV20-1	TRBJ2-2	CSAYRSGELFF	TGCAGTGCCTACCGTAGCGGGGAGCTGTTTTTT
TRBD1	once	TRBV9	TRBJ2-7	CASSLGQGGYEQYF	TGTGCCAGCAGCTTGGGACAGGGCGGCTACGAGCAGTACTTC
.	.	TRBV15	TRBJ2-7	CATSRNRGTQGKDEQYF	TGTGCCACCAGCAGAAATAGGGGGACCCAGGGTAAGGACGAGCAGTACTTC
.	.	TRBV5-1	TRBJ1-4	CASSLRGVTNEKLFF	TGCGCCAGCAGCCTCCGGGGAGTCACTAATGAAAAACTGTTTTTT
.	.	TRBV2	TRBJ1-2	CASTGPGGTGGYTF	TGTGCCAGCACCGGTCCGGGAGGGACGGGCGGCTACACCTTC
TRBD2	.	TRBV4-1	TRBJ2-1	CASSLTSGSTHEQFF	TGCGCCAGCAGCCTGACTAGCGGGAGTACACATGAGCAGTTCTTC